This TCR beta chain was captured by sequencing in a study of lymphopenia after photon versus proton radiotherapy. Only in-frame clones appear in the TCRdb table, and some are missing; sequencing was by immunoSEQ multiplex PCR. The repertoire holds about 33,000 clones, with 85% to 90% as singletons. Germline lookup yields CDR1 MNHEY and CDR2 SVGAGI. V dropped 2 bases and J dropped 4; count of bases not matched to a gene: 6. The CDR3 runs to 15 residues. This receptor was taken from a woman between 45 and 65 years old with pancreatic cancer. The source material was peripheral blood, sampled from a patient treated with photon-based radiotherapy. The V gene is TRBV6-5, the J gene TRBJ2-5; 8 bases fit TRBD1. CDR3 in DNA: TGTGCCAGCAGTTACACACAGGGGGGAGGAGAGACCCAGTACTTC. It codes for CASSYTQGGGETQYF.